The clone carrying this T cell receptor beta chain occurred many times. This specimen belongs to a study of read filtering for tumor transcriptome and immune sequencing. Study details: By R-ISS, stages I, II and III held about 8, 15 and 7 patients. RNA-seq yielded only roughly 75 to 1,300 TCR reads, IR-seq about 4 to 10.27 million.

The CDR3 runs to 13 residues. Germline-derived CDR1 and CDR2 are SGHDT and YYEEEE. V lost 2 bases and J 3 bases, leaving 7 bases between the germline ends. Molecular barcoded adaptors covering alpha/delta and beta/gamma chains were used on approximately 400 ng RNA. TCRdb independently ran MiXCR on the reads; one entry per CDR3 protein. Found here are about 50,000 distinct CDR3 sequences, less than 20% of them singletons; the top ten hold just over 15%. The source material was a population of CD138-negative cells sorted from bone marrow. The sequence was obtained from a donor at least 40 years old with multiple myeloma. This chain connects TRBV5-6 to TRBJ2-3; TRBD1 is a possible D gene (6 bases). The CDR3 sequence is CASSFDRTDTQYF. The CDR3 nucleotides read TGTGCCAGCAGCTTCGACAGGACAGATACGCAGTATTTT.